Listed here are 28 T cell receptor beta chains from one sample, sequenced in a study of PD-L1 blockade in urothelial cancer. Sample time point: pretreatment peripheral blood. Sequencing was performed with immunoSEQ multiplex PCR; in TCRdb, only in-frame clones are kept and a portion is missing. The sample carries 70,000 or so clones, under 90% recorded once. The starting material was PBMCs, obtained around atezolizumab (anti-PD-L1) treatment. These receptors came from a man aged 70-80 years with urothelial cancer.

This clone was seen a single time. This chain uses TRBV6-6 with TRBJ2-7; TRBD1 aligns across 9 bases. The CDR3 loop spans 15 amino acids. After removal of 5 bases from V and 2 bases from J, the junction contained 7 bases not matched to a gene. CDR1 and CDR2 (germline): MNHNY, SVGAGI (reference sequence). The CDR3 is CASSMGQGLAYEQYF. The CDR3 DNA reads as TGTGCCAGCAGTATGGGACAGGGCTTAGCCTACGAGCAGTACTTC.

The CDR3 DNA follows: TGTGCCAGCAGCCGAAACTGGGAGGACAGGGCAAGCACAGATACGCAGTATTTT. Translated, it gives CASSRNWEDRASTDTQYF. The chain employs TRBV11-2 and TRBJ2-3; 8 nucleotides agree with TRBD1. V was clipped by 5 bases and J by 0 bases; unmatched bases: 13. The CDR3 is made up of 18 amino acids. Germline V gene lookup returns CDR1 SGHAT and CDR2 FQNNGV.

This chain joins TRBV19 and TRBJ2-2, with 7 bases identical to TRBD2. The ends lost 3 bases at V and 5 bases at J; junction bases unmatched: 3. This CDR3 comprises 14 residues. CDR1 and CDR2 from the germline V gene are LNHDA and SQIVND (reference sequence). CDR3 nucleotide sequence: TGTGCCAGTAGTATTTTCGGGGGGACCGGGGAGCTGTTTTTT. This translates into CASSIFGGTGELFF.

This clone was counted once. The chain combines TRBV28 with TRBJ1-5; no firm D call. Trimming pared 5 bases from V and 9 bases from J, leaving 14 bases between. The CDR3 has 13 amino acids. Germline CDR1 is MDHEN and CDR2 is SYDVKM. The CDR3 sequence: CASSNGGIRPQHF. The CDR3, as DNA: TGTGCCAGCAGTAATGGAGGAATACGGCCCCAGCATTTT.

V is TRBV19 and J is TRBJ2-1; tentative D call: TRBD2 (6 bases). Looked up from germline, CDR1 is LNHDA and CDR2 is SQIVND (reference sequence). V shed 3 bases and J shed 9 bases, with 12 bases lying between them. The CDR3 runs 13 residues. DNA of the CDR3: TGTGCCAGTAGTATTCGGAGGGGAGGTGAGCAGTTCTTC. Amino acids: CASSIRRGGEQFF.

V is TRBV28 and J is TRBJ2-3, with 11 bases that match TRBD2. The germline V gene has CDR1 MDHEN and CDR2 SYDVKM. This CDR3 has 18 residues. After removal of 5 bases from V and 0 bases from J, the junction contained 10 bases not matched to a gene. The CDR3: CASSPPRLAGISTDTQYF. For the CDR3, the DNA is TGTGCCAGCAGTCCCCCGCGACTAGCGGGAATAAGCACAGATACGCAGTATTTT.

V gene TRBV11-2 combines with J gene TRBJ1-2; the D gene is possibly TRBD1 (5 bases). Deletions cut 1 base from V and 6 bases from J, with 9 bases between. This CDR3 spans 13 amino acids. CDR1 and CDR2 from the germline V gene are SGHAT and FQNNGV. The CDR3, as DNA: TGTGCCAGCAGCTTAGGAGGCAGGGATGGCTACACCTTC. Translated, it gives CASSLGGRDGYTF.

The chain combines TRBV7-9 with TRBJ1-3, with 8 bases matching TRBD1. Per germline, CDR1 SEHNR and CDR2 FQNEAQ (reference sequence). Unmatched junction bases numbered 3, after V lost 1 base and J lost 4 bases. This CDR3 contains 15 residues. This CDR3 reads CASSLGQGNGNTIYF. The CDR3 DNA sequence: TGTGCCAGCAGCTTAGGACAGGGGAACGGAAACACCATATATTTT.

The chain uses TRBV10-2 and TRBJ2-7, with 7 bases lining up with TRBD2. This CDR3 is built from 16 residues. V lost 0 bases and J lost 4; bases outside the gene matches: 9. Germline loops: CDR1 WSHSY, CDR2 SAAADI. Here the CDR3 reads CASSESIGTGGYEQYF. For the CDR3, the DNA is TGCGCCAGCAGTGAGTCGATAGGGACCGGGGGGTACGAGCAGTACTTC.

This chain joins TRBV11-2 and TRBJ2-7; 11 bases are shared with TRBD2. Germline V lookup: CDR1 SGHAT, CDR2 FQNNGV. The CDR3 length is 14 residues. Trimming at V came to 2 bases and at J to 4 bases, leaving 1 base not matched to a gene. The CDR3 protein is CASSLTSGRYEQYF. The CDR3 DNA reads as TGTGCCAGCAGCTTAACTAGCGGGAGATACGAGCAGTACTTC.

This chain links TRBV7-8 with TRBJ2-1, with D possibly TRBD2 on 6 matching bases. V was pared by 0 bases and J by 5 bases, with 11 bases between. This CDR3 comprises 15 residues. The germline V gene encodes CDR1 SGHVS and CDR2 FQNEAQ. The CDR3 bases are TGTGCCAGCAGCTTAGCGGGACTGGATCACAATGAGCAGTTCTTC. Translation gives CASSLAGLDHNEQFF.

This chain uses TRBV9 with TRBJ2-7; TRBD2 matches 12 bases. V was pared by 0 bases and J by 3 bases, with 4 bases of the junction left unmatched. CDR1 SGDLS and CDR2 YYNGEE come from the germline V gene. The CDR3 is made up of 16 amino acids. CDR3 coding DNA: TGTGCCAGCAGCGTAGGGGGACTAGCGGGCCGCTACGAGCAGTACTTC. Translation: CASSVGGLAGRYEQYF. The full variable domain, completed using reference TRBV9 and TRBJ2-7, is DSGVTQTPKHLITATGQRVTLRCSPRSGDLSVYWYQQSLDQGLQFLIQYYNGEERAKGNILERFSAQQFPDLHSELNLSSLELGDSALYFCASSVGGLAGRYEQYFGPGTRLTVT.

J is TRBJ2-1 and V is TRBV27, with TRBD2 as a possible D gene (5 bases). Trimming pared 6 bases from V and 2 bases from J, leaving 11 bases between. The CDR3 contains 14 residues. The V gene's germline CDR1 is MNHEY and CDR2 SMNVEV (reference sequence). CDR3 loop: CASSLLGTYNEQFF. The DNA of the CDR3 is TGTGCCAGCAGCCTACTCGGGACCTACAATGAGCAGTTCTTC.

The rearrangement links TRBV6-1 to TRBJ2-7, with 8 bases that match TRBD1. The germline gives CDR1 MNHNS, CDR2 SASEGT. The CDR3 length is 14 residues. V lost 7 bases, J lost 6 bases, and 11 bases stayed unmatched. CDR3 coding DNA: TGTGCCAGCATTACCGGGACAGGCCCGTTCGAGCAGTACTTC. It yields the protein CASITGTGPFEQYF.

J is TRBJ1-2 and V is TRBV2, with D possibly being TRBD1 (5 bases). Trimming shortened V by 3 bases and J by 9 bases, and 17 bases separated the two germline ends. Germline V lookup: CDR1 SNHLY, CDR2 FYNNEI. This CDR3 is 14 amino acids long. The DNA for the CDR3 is TGTGCCAGCAGTGAGGGGGAGGGAGGCATACGCTACACCTTC. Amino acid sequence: CASSEGEGGIRYTF.

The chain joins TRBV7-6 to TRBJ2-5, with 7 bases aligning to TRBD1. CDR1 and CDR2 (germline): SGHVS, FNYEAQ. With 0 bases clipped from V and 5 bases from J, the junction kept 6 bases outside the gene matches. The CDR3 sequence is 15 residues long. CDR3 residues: CASSLATGSQETQYF. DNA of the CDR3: TGTGCCAGCAGCTTAGCGACAGGGAGTCAGGAGACCCAGTACTTC. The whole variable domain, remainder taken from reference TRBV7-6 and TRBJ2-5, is GAGVSQSPRYKVTKRGQDVALRCDPISGHVSLYWYRQALGQGPEFLTYFNYEAQQDKSGLPNDRFSAERPEGSISTLTIQRTEQRDSAMYRCASSLATGSQETQYFGPGTRLLVL.

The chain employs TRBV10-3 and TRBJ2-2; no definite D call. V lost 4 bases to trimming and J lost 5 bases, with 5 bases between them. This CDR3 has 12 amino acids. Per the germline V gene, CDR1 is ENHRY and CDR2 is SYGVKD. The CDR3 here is CAISAVTGELFF. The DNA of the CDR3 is TGTGCCATCAGTGCAGTGACCGGGGAGCTGTTTTTT.

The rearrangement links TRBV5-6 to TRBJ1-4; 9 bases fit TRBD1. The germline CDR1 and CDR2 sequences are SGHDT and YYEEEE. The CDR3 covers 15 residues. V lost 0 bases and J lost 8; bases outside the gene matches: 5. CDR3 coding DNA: TGTGCCAGCAGCTTGGTACAGGGGGCAGGCGAAAAACTGTTTTTT. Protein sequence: CASSLVQGAGEKLFF.

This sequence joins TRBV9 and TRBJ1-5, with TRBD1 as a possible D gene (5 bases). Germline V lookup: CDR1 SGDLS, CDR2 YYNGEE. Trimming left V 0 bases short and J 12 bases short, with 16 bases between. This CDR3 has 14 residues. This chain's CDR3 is CASSVDGRGLNQHF. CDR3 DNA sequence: TGTGCCAGCAGCGTAGATGGCCGGGGGTTAAACCAGCATTTT.

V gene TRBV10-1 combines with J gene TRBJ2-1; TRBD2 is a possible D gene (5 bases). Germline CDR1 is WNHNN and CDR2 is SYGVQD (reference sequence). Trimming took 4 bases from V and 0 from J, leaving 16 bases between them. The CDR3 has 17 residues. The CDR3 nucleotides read TGCGCCAGCAGTGGGACTCGCGGGCAAAGCTCCTACAATGAGCAGTTCTTC. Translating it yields CASSGTRGQSSYNEQFF.

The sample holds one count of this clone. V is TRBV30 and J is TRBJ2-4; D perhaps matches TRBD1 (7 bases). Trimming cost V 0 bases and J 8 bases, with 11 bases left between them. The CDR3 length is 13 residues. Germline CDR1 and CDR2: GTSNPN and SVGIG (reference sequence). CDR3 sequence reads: CAWSVQGGDIQYF. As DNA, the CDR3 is TGTGCCTGGAGTGTCCAGGGGGGAGACATTCAGTACTTC.

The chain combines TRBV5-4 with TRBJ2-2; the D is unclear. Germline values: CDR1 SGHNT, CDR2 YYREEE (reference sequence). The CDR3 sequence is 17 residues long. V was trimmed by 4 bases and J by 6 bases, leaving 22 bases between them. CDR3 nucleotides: TGTGCCAGCAGCCCCTCCGCGCGACATCTAAGTTCCGGGGAGCTGTTTTTT. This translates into CASSPSARHLSSGELFF.

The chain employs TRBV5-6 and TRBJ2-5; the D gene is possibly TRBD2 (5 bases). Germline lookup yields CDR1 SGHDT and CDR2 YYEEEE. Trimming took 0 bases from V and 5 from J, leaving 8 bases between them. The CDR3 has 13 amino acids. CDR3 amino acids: CASSLVSGETQYF. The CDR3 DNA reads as TGTGCCAGCAGCTTGGTCTCGGGGGAGACCCAGTACTTC.

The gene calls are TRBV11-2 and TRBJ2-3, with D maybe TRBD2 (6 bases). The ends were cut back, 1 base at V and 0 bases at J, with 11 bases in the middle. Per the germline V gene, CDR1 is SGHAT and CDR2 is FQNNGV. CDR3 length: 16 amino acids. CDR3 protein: CASSLALAPSTDTQYF. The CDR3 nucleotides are TGTGCCAGCAGCTTAGCTCTAGCGCCCAGCACAGATACGCAGTATTTT.

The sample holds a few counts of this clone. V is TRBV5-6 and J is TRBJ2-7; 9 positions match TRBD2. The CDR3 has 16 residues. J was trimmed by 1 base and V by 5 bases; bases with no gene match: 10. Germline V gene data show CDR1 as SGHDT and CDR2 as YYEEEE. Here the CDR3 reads CASSRLVSGRSYEQYF. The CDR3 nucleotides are TGTGCCAGCAGTCGCCTGGTTAGCGGGAGATCCTACGAGCAGTACTTC.

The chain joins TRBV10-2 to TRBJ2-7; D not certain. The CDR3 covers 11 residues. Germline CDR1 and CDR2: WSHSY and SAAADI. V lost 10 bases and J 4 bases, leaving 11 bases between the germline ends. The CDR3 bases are TGCGCCACCTCGACTCGTTACGAGCAGTACTTC. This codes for CATSTRYEQYF.

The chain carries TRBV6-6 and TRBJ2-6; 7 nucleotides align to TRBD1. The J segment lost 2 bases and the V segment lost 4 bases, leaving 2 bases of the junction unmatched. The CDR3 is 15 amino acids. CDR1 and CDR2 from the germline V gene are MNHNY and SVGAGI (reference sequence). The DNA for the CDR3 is TGTGCCAGCAGTTTGGGACAGACTGGGGCCAACGTCCTGACTTTC. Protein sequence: CASSLGQTGANVLTF.

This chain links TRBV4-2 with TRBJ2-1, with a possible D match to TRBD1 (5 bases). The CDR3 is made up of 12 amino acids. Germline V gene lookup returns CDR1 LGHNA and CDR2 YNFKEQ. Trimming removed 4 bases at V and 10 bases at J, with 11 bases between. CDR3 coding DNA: TGTGCCAGCAGCCCAAGGGGTAGCGAGCAGTTCTTC. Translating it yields CASSPRGSEQFF.